Described below is a single T cell receptor beta chain sequence and its context. What it binds is unknown. These data come from a study of cytomegalovirus exposure and HLA in healthy donors. It was with 60 Vbeta and 13 Jbeta primers that the PCR ran. Some clones are missing from TCRdb's copy, which holds only in-frame ones; the method was immunoSEQ multiplex PCR. This sample carries around 120,000 clones, over 60% of them seen once, and the ten largest clones take 2.7%. General study results and limits: Usually a TCR sequence was rare, but some public TCRs were found in many donors. In vitro assays verified that three CMV-associated chains recognized CMV antigens specifically.

The germline CDR1 and CDR2 sequences are MGHRA and YSYEKL. The CDR3 covers 14 residues. V lost 2 bases and J lost 4, with 11 bases in between. The rearrangement links TRBV4-1 to TRBJ1-1; D gene unclear. The sample was PBMCs. This receptor was identified in a woman between 40 and 55 years old in good health and CMV-seropositive. CDR3 region: CASSQWEYGTEAFF. For the CDR3, the DNA is TGCGCCAGCAGCCAATGGGAGTATGGCACTGAAGCTTTCTTT.